The 27 T cell receptor beta chains in this list originate from one sample, sequenced in a study of blood T cell repertoires in COVID-19. Assay: immunoSEQ multiplex PCR; the TCRdb copy retains only in-frame clones and omits some. The data show under 200,000 clones, more than 65% seen once. Sequencing input: PBMCs or T cells enriched from blood (not recorded which). These receptors originate from a man between 60 and 70 years old who had recovered from COVID-19.

The table lists this clone with a count of one. The chain carries TRBV7-9 and TRBJ1-6, with 11 bases matching TRBD1. This CDR3 contains 16 residues. The trim removed 5 bases at V and 9 bases at J, leaving 9 bases unmatched. Germline V lookup: CDR1 SEHNR, CDR2 FQNEAQ (reference sequence). In nucleotides, the CDR3 is TGTGCCAGCAGCGGTTACATCGGGACAGGGGGTTCACCCCTCCACTTT. This sequence encodes CASSGYIGTGGSPLHF.

The V call is TRBV19, the J call TRBJ2-2; 7 bases align to TRBD1. Trimming cost V 7 bases and J 0 bases; bases outside gene matches: 5. Germline assignment: CDR1 LNHDA and CDR2 SQIVND (reference sequence). The CDR3 runs to 15 residues. The CDR3 nucleotides are TGTGCCAGTACCAGACAGGGACCGAACACCGGGGAGCTGTTTTTT. It codes for CASTRQGPNTGELFF.

In this sample, this clone turned up a few times. V is TRBV3-1 (or the pseudogene TRBV3-2) and J is TRBJ2-7, with 14 bases lining up with TRBD2. From germline, CDR1 is LGHDT and CDR2 YNNKEL (reference sequence). There are 21 residues in the CDR3. Unmatched junction bases numbered 15, after V lost 0 bases and J lost 2 bases. CDR3 amino acids: CASSQEWPFSGLAGDTYEQYF. As DNA, the CDR3 is TGTGCCAGCAGCCAAGAATGGCCTTTTTCGGGACTAGCGGGAGATACCTACGAGCAGTACTTC.

This chain connects TRBV7-6 to TRBJ2-7, with D possibly matching TRBD1 (6 bases). V was cut by 5 bases and J by 3 bases, with 11 bases left in between. Germline V gene sequence: CDR1 SGHVS, CDR2 FNYEAQ. The CDR3 loop spans 13 amino acids. CDR3 loop: CASSRGQNYEQYF. CDR3 nucleotides: TGTGCCAGCAGCCGGGGACAAAACTACGAGCAGTACTTC. Full variable domain (rest looked up from reference TRBV7-6 and TRBJ2-7): GAGVSQSPRYKVTKRGQDVALRCDPISGHVSLYWYRQALGQGPEFLTYFNYEAQQDKSGLPNDRFSAERPEGSISTLTIQRTEQRDSAMYRCASSRGQNYEQYFGPGTRLTVT.

This clone turned up a few times. The V call is TRBV5-1, the J call TRBJ1-3; TRBD1 is a possible D gene (5 bases). With 1 base removed from V and 3 bases from J, the gap between germline ends came to 11 bases. This CDR3 region has 15 residues. The germline V gene has CDR1 SGHRS and CDR2 YFSETQ. CDR3 residues: CASSLTGLVGNTIYF. The DNA of the CDR3 is TGCGCCAGCAGCTTGACAGGATTGGTTGGAAACACCATATATTTT.

The chain couples TRBV21-1 to TRBJ1-1. TRBV21-1 is a recognized pseudogene. This CDR3 contains 11 residues. The DNA of the CDR3 is TGTGCCAGCCGCCCGAAGCTGGAAGCTTTCTTT. Translating it yields CASRPKLEAFF.

This clone showed up just once. CDR3 loop: CASSRAGGNSPLHF. The CDR3 bases are TGTGCCAGTAGTAGGGCAGGGGGCAATTCACCCCTCCACTTT. The V gene is TRBV19, the J gene TRBJ1-6; 8 nucleotides line up with TRBD1. Germline CDR1 reads LNHDA; CDR2 reads SQIVND (reference sequence). Losses at the gene ends were 4 bases for V and 7 bases for J; bases not matched to a gene: 3. CDR3 length: 14 amino acids.

The chain combines TRBV18 with TRBJ1-5; TRBD1 matches 7 bases. J gave up 4 bases and V 4 bases, and 7 bases lay outside the gene matches. This CDR3 is built from 15 residues. Per the germline V gene, CDR1 is KGHSH and CDR2 is LQKENI. CDR3 region: CASSRIGQVNQPQHF. DNA of the CDR3: TGTGCCAGCTCACGGATCGGACAGGTTAATCAGCCCCAGCATTTT. The whole variable domain, remainder taken from reference TRBV18 and TRBJ1-5, is NAGVMQNPRHLVRRRGQEARLRCSPMKGHSHVYWYRQLPEEGLKFMVYLQKENIIDESGMPKERFSAEFPKEGPSILRIQQVVRGDSAAYFCASSRIGQVNQPQHFGDGTRLSIL.

The chain carries TRBV14 and TRBJ1-2; possible D gene TRBD1, 6 bases. Germline values: CDR1 SGHDN, CDR2 FVKESK. This CDR3 spans 15 amino acids. Trimming removed 1 base at V and 3 bases at J, with 12 bases between. The CDR3: CASSQGTARDYGYTF. DNA for the CDR3: TGTGCCAGCAGCCAAGGGACAGCCCGGGACTATGGCTACACCTTC.

This clone was counted only a few times. The rearrangement links TRBV3-1 (or the pseudogene TRBV3-2) to TRBJ1-5; TRBD1 agrees at 12 bases. CDR3 length: 15 amino acids. V lost 3 bases, J lost 6 bases, and 3 bases stayed unmatched. Germline values: CDR1 LGHDT, CDR2 YNNKEL (reference sequence). The CDR3 here is CASSQGQGASQPQHF. The CDR3 DNA reads TGTGCCAGCAGCCAGGGACAGGGGGCCAGTCAGCCCCAGCATTTT.

The rearrangement uses TRBV7-2 and TRBJ2-3; 13 nucleotides line up with TRBD2. CDR1 and CDR2 from the germline V gene are SGHTA and FQGNSA. With 5 bases clipped from V and 0 bases from J, the junction kept 2 bases outside the gene matches. The CDR3 has 16 residues. For the CDR3, the DNA is TGTGCCAGCAGCAGACTAGCGGGGGGCAGCACAGATACGCAGTATTTT. It translates to CASSRLAGGSTDTQYF.

This chain uses TRBV19 with TRBJ2-7; weak D call: TRBD1 (7 bases). This CDR3 spans 16 amino acids. With 3 bases removed from V and 0 bases from J, the gap between germline ends came to 15 bases. Germline lookup yields CDR1 LNHDA and CDR2 SQIVND (reference sequence). The CDR3 nucleotides are TGTGCCAGTAGTATTCGGGGGTCAGGGGGCTCCTACGAGCAGTACTTC. Translated, it gives CASSIRGSGGSYEQYF. Looking up the rest from reference TRBV19 and TRBJ2-7 gives the full variable domain: DGGITQSPKYLFRKEGQNVTLSCEQNLNHDAMYWYRQDPGQGLRLIYYSQIVNDFQKGDIAEGYSVSREKKESFPLTVTSAQKNPTAFYLCASSIRGSGGSYEQYFGPGTRLTVT.

J is TRBJ2-3 and V is TRBV27; 9 nucleotides match TRBD1. With V trimmed by 11 bases and J by 1 base, 7 bases remained unmatched. The CDR3 spans 14 residues. Germline V lookup: CDR1 MNHEY, CDR2 SMNVEV (reference sequence). The CDR3 bases are TGTGCCGCGAAACAGGGGGCTGGCACAGATACGCAGTATTTT. Encoded protein: CAAKQGAGTDTQYF.

This clone was seen once. V usage is TRBV19 and J usage is TRBJ2-7; maybe TRBD1 (6 bases). Trimming cost V 6 bases and J 3 bases, with 12 bases left between them. Germline V lookup: CDR1 LNHDA, CDR2 SQIVND (reference sequence). The CDR3 is 13 amino acids. The DNA for the CDR3 is TGTGCCAGTAGCGCCGGACAGATCTACGAGCAGTACTTC. It encodes CASSAGQIYEQYF.

This clone was picked up a small number of times. V usage is TRBV12-1 and J usage is TRBJ2-7; no DNA check was done on the table's D call, TRBD1. TRBV12-1 is a recognized pseudogene. The length of the CDR3 is 14 residues. The CDR3 sequence is CAGYRDRGFYEQYF. In nucleotides, the CDR3 is TGTGCCGGATACCGGGACAGGGGGTTCTACGAGCAGTACTTC.

The chain joins TRBV23-1 to TRBJ1-2, with D possibly being TRBD1 (5 bases). TRBV23-1 is noted as an ORF with a role that remains uncertain. V lost 3 bases to trimming and J lost 4 bases, with 24 bases between them. The CDR3 consists of 18 residues. The CDR3 reads CASSHSRGPFPHIYGYTF. DNA of the CDR3: TGCGCCAGCAGTCATAGTAGGGGCCCCTTTCCCCACATCTATGGCTACACCTTC.

The V and J genes are TRBV28 and TRBJ2-3, with TRBD2 identical over 14 bases. After removal of 5 bases from V and 4 bases from J, the junction contained 5 bases not matched to a gene. Germline-derived CDR1 and CDR2 are MDHEN and SYDVKM. This CDR3 is 16 amino acids long. CDR3 sequence reads: CASSKTSGGASDTQYF. The CDR3 nucleotides are TGTGCCAGCAGTAAGACTAGCGGGGGGGCCTCAGATACGCAGTATTTT.

The CDR3 DNA follows: TGTGCCAGCAGTTGGACAGGGGTGCAGCCCCAGCATTTT. Translated, it gives CASSWTGVQPQHF. The V gene is TRBV27, the J gene TRBJ1-5, with 9 bases fitting TRBD1. Germline V gives CDR1 MNHEY, CDR2 SMNVEV (reference sequence). V was pared by 4 bases and J by 7 bases, with 2 bases of the junction left unmatched. CDR3 size: 13 residues.

V and J are TRBV5-5 and TRBJ2-7; TRBD1 matches 7 bases. Germline V gives CDR1 SGHKS, CDR2 YYEKEE (reference sequence). V dropped 7 bases and J dropped 3; count of bases not matched to a gene: 13. The CDR3 loop spans 15 amino acids. CDR3 region: CASLLGRTGLYEQYF. The CDR3 bases are TGTGCCAGCCTACTCGGGCGGACAGGACTCTACGAGCAGTACTTC. The full variable domain, its missing parts supplied by reference TRBV5-5 and TRBJ2-7, is DAGVTQSPTHLIKTRGQQVTLRCSPISGHKSVSWYQQVLGQGPQFIFQYYEKEERGRGNFPDRFSARQFPNYSSELNVNALLLGDSALYLCASLLGRTGLYEQYFGPGTRLTVT.

V usage is TRBV30 and J usage is TRBJ1-5; maybe TRBD1 (5 bases). Per the germline V gene, CDR1 is GTSNPN and CDR2 is SVGIG (reference sequence). Trimming removed 5 bases from V and 2 bases from J, with 13 bases in between. The CDR3 totals 14 residues. The CDR3 is CAWSLAGGNQPQHF. For the CDR3, the DNA is TGTGCCTGGTCCCTGGCGGGGGGCAATCAGCCCCAGCATTTT.

The J gene is TRBJ1-4, the V gene TRBV11-2, with D possibly TRBD1 on 6 matching bases. Looked up from germline, CDR1 is SGHAT and CDR2 is FQNNGV. Trimming removed 6 bases from V and 0 bases from J, with 14 bases in between. The CDR3 has 16 amino acids. CDR3 DNA: TGTGCCAGCAGTCAAACAGGGCGAACAACTAATGAAAAACTGTTTTTT. It translates to CASSQTGRTTNEKLFF.

This chain uses TRBV29-1 with TRBJ2-1; 12 bases fit TRBD2. The CDR3 is made up of 18 amino acids. V lost 4 bases, J lost 4 bases, and 14 bases stayed unmatched. CDR1 is SQVTM, CDR2 ANQGSEA, per germline. As DNA, the CDR3 is TGCAGCGTTGTATCTAGGCAGGTTCTAGCGGGGGGGTACAATGAGCAGTTCTTC. Its protein product is CSVVSRQVLAGGYNEQFF.

The chain is built from TRBV6-5 and TRBJ1-2, with 9 nucleotides matching TRBD1. Per germline, CDR1 MNHEY and CDR2 SVGAGI. Germline trimming cut 6 bases from V and 7 bases from J; bases unmatched to any gene: 6. The CDR3 has 13 amino acids. CDR3: CASSTGTGLGYTF. The CDR3 nucleotides read TGTGCCAGCAGCACCGGGACAGGGCTTGGCTACACCTTC.

CDR3 region: CASSLRVGQPQHF. The CDR3 nucleotides are TGTGCCAGCAGCTTGAGAGTCGGGCAGCCCCAGCATTTT. The V gene is TRBV7-6, the J gene TRBJ1-5; D is ambiguous. The CDR3 has 13 amino acids. Germline V CDR1 and CDR2: SGHVS, FNYEAQ. Trimming removed 3 bases from V and 7 bases from J, with 10 bases in between.

V gene TRBV6-5 combines with J gene TRBJ2-5, with TRBD1 matching over 9 bases. The CDR3 is 14 residues long. The ends lost 6 bases at V and 3 bases at J; junction bases unmatched: 5. CDR1 is MNHEY, CDR2 SVGAGI, per germline. CDR3 loop: CASRDRGGKETQYF. The CDR3 DNA is TGTGCCAGCAGGGACAGGGGAGGTAAAGAGACCCAGTACTTC.

V is TRBV5-1 and J is TRBJ1-1, with D maybe TRBD1 (6 bases). Trimming removed 3 bases from V and 5 bases from J, with 11 bases in between. This CDR3 has 13 amino acids. Germline V gene sequence: CDR1 SGHRS, CDR2 YFSETQ. CDR3 nucleotide sequence: TGCGCCAGCAGCTCCCGGACAGAAACTGAAGCTTTCTTT. Residues: CASSSRTETEAFF.

The chain uses TRBV6-5 and TRBJ2-7, with TRBD1 as a possible D gene (5 bases). The CDR3 sequence is 11 residues long. The V and J ends lost 6 bases and 6 bases respectively, with 9 bases between them. The germline V gene encodes CDR1 MNHEY and CDR2 SVGAGI. CDR3 amino acids: CASSQGREQYF. The CDR3 DNA is TGTGCCAGCAGCCAGGGCCGCGAGCAGTACTTC.